This T cell receptor beta chain was found in a study of blood T cell repertoires in COVID-19. Study context: Some COVID-19 samples were acute and others convalescent; all came from the United States, Italy and Spain.

The junction had 5 bases not matched to a gene; V was cut back by 1 base and J by 1 base. The CDR3 totals 16 residues. Per germline, CDR1 SNHLY and CDR2 FYNNEI. Here immunoSEQ multiplex PCR was the method, and the copy in TCRdb shows in-frame clones only, minus some. The table lists 120,000 to 150,000 clones, 84% of them singletons. This chain uses TRBV2 with TRBJ2-5; 8 bases map to TRBD2. Specimen: peripheral blood. The TCR was taken from a human donor in a cohort sampled during active COVID-19. The CDR3 nucleotides are TGTGCCAGCAGTGAAGTAGCGCGGGGGGCCCAAGAGACCCAGTACTTC. Encoded protein: CASSEVARGAQETQYF.